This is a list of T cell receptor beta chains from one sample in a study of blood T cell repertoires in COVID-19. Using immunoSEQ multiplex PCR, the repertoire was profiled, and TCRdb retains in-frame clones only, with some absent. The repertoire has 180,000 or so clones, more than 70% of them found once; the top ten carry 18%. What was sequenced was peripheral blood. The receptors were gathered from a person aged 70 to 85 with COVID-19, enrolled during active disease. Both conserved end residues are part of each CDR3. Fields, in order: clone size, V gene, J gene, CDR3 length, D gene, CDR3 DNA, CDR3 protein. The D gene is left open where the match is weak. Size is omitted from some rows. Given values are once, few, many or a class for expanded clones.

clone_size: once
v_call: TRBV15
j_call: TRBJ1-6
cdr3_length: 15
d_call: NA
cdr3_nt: TGTGCCACCAGCAGAGCTGAACGTAGGGGATTGTCCCTCCACTTT
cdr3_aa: CATSRAERRGLSLHF

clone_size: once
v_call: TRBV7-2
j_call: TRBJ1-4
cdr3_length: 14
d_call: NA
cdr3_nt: TGTGCCAGCAGCTCCTTGGGGCTTAATGAAAAACTGTTTTTT
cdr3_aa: CASSSLGLNEKLFF

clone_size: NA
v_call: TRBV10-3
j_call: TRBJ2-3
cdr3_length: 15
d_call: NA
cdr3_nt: TGTGCCATCAGTGAGTCGAGGATAACCACAGATACGCAGTATTTT
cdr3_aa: CAISESRITTDTQYF

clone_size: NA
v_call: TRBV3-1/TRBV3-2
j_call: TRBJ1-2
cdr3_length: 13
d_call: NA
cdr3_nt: TGTGCCAGCAGCCAGATGACAGGCGATGGCTACACCTTC
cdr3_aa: CASSQMTGDGYTF

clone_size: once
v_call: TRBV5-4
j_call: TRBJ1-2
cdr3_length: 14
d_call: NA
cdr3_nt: TGTGCCAGCAGCAGCAGGGGAGCTAACTATGGCTACACCTTC
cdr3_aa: CASSSRGANYGYTF

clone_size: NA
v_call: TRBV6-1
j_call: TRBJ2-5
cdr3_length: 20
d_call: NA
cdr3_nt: TGTGCCAGCAGTGAAGGTGAGGATCCCTACGCCCTGACTTACCAAGAGACCCAGTACTTC
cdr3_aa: CASSEGEDPYALTYQETQYF

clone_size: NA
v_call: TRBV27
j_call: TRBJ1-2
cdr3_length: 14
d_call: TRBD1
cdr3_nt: TGTGCCAGCAGTTTAAGAGGGGGCGACTATGGCTACACCTTC
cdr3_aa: CASSLRGGDYGYTF

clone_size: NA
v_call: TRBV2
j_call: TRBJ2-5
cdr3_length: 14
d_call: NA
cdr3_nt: TGTGCCAGCAGTCCCCGACAGCTACAAGAGACCCAGTACTTC
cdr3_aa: CASSPRQLQETQYF

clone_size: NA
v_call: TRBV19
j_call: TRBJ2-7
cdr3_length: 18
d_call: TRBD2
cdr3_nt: TGTGCCAGTAGTAATTCCGGGACTAGCGGATACAGCTCCTACGAGCAGTACTTC
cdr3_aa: CASSNSGTSGYSSYEQYF

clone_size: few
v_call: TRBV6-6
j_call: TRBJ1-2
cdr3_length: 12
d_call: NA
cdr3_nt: TGTGCCAGCAGTGCGGGGTTTGCCGGCTACACCTTC
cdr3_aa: CASSAGFAGYTF

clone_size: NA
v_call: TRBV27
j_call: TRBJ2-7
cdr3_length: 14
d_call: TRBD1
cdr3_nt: TGTGCCAGCAGCTACCGGGACAGGCTCTACGAGCAGTACTTC
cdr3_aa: CASSYRDRLYEQYF

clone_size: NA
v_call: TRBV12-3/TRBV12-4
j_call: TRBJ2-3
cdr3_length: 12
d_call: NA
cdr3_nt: TGTGCCAGCAGTCCCGTCCCAGATACGCAGTATTTT
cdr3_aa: CASSPVPDTQYF

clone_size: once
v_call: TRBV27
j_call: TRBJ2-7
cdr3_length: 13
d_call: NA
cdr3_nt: TGTGCCAGCAGTTTTGGAGTTCGCTACGAGCAGTACTTC
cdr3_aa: CASSFGVRYEQYF

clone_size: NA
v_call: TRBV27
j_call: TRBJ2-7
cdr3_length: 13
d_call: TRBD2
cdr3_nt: TGTGCCAGCAGTACAACCTCAAGACTAGCGACGCACTTC
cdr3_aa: CASSTTSRLATHF

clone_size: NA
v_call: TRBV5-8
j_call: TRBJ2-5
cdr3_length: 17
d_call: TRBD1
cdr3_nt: TGTGCCAGCAGCTGGCCCGTCGAGGACAGGGACCAAGAGACCCAGTACTTC
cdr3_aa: CASSWPVEDRDQETQYF

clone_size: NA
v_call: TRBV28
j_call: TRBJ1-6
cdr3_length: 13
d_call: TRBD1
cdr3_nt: TGTGCCAGCACCGGACAGGGTAAATCACCCCTCCACTTT
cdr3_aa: CASTGQGKSPLHF

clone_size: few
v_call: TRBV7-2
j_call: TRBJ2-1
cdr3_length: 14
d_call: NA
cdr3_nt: TGTGCCAGCAGCTTAGGCAGGGACTCCAATGAGCAGTTCTTC
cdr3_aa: CASSLGRDSNEQFF

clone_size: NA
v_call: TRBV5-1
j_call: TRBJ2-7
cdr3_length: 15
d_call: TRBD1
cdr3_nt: TGCGCCAGCAGTCCCGAACCGGGACAGGCCTACGAGCAGTACTTC
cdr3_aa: CASSPEPGQAYEQYF

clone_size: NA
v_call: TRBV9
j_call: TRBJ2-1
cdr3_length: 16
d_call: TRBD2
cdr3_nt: TGTGCCAGCAGCGTAGGAGCTAGCGGGATCTACAATGAGCAGTTCTTC
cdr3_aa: CASSVGASGIYNEQFF

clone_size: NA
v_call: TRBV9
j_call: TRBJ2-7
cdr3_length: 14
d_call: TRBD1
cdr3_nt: TGTGCCAGCAGCCCCACCGGGACAGGGGGCAGGGAGTACTTC
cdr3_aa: CASSPTGTGGREYF

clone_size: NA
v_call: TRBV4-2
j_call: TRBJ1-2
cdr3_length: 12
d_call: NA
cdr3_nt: TGTGCCAGCAGCCAAGAGGGGGGAACAGACACCTTC
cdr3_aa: CASSQEGGTDTF

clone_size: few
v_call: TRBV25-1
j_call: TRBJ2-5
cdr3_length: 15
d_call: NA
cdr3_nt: TGTGCCAGCAGCATGGCAACCCAATTACAAGAGACCCAGTACTTC
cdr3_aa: CASSMATQLQETQYF

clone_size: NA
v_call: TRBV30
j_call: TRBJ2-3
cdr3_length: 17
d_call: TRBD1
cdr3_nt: TGTGCCTGGAACCACCATCGACAGGGTTCCGGCACAGATACGCAGTATTTT
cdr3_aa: CAWNHHRQGSGTDTQYF

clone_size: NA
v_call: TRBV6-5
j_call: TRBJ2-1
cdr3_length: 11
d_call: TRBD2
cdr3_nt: TGTGCCAGTGGGAGGGCACAGGAGCAGTTCTTC
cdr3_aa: CASGRAQEQFF

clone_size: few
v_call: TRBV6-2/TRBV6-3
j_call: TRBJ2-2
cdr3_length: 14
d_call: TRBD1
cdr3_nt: TGTGCCAGCAGCGGGACAGGGGGCCCCGGGGAGCTGTTTTTT
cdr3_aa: CASSGTGGPGELFF

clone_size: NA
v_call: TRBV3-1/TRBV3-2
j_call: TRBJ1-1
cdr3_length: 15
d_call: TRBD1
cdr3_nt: TGTGCCAGCAGCCAAGGCGGGACAGGGGCCCCCGAAGCTTTCTTT
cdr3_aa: CASSQGGTGAPEAFF

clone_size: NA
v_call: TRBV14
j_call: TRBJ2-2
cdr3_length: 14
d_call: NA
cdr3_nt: TGTGCCAGCAGCCAACGCAGTAACACCGGGGAGCTGTTTTTT
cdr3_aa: CASSQRSNTGELFF

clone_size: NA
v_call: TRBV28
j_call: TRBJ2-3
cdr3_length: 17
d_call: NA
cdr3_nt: TGTGCCAGCAGTTCCCCCCTACTGGACTGGGGCACAGATACGCAGTATTTT
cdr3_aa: CASSSPLLDWGTDTQYF

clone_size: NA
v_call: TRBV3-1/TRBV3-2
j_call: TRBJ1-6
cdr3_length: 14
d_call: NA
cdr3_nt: TGTGCCAGCAGTTTGACTTCCACGAGTTCACCCCTCCACTTT
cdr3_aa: CASSLTSTSSPLHF

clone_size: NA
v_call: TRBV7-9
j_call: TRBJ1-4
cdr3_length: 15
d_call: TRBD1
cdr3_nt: TGTGCCAGCAGCCAACAGGGACAGGCAGAGGAAAAACTGTTTTTT
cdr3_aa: CASSQQGQAEEKLFF

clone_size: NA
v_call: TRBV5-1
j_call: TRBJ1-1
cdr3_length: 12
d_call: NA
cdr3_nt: TGCGCCAGCAGCCTACTTAACACTGAAGCTTTCTTT
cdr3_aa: CASSLLNTEAFF

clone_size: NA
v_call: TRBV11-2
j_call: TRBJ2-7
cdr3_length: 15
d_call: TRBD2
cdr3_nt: TGTGCCAGCAGCCCCGGGACTAGCGGGACGGGGGAGCAGTACTTC
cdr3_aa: CASSPGTSGTGEQYF

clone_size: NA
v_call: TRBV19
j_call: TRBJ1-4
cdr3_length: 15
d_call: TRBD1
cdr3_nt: TGTGCCAGTAGTCACTCCGGGACAGTCGATGAAAAACTGTTTTTT
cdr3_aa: CASSHSGTVDEKLFF

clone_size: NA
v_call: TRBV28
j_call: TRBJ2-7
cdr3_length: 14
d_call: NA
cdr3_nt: TGTGCCAGCAGTAGGCCATACGGGTCATACGAGCAGTACTTC
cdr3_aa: CASSRPYGSYEQYF

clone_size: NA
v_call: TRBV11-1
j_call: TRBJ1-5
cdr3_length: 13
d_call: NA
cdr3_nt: TGTGCCAGCAGCCGCAACATTGATCAGCCCCAGCATTTT
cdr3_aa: CASSRNIDQPQHF

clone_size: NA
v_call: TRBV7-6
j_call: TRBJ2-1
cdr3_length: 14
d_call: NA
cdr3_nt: TGTGCCAGCGCCAGGGGTAACACCTACAATGAGCAGTTCTTC
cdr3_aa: CASARGNTYNEQFF

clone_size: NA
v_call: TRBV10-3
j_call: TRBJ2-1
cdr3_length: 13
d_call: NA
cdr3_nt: TGTGCCATCAGTGATATGGGCTCCAATGAGCAGTTCTTC
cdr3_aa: CAISDMGSNEQFF

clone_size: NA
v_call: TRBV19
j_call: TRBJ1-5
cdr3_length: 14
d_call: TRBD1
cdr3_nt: TGTGCCAGTAGTGGGACAGGGGGAAATCAGCCCCAGCATTTT
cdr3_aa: CASSGTGGNQPQHF

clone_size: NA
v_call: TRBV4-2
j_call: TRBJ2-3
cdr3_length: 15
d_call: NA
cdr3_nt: TGTGCCAGCAGCCAAGTTGCTAGTTCCACAGATACGCAGTATTTT
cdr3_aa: CASSQVASSTDTQYF

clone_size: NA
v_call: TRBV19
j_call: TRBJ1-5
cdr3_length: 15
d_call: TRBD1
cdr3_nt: TGTGCCAGTAGCCGGTCCCGGGACAGTAATCAGCCCCAGCATTTT
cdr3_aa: CASSRSRDSNQPQHF

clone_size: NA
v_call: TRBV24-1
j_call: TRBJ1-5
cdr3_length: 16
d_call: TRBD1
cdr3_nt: TGTGCCACCAGTGATGGGACAGGGAATAGCAATCAGCCCCAGCATTTT
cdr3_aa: CATSDGTGNSNQPQHF

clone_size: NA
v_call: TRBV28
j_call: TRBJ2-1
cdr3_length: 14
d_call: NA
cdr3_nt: TGTGCCAGCATCATCGGACAGGGAGGGAATGAGCAGTTCTTC
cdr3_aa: CASIIGQGGNEQFF

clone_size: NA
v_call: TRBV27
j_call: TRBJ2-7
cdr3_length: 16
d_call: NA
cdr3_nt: TGTGCCAGTTCTGCCTTCCTGACAGGGGAGGGACCCGAGCAGTACTTC
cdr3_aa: CASSAFLTGEGPEQYF

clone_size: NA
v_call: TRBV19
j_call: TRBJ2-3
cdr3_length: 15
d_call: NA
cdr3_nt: TGTGCCAGTAGTACACCGGGACACGGGGTCGATACGCAGTATTTT
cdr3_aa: CASSTPGHGVDTQYF

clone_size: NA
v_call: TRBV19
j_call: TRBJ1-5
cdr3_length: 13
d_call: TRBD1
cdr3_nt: TGTGCCACCGTAGACAGGGGTGGTCAGCCCCAGCATTTT
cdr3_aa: CATVDRGGQPQHF

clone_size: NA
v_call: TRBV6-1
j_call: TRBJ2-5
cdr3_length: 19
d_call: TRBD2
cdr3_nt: TGTGCCAGCAGTGAAGGTCCGACTAGCGGGAGGCCAGGGTTAGAGACCCAGTACTTC
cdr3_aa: CASSEGPTSGRPGLETQYF